This T cell receptor beta chain comes out of a study of CD8+CD57+ T cells in acquired aplastic anemia. Study-wide background: Isolated CD4+ and CD8+ cells, once sorted, yielded DNA averaging around 2.9 ug. Study-level points and caveats: Patients versus controls showed no significant CD8+ Simpson's diversity difference. Patients had twenty-nine CD8+ CDR3 sequences in common with controls (the shared set).

This clonotype was picked up a small number of times. What it recognizes is unknown. Germline V gives CDR1 ENHRY, CDR2 SYGVKD. There are 13 residues in the CDR3. Between the trimmed V and J ends, which lost 5 bases and 4 bases, there was a span of 11 bases. Genomic DNA was employed as the template in profiling TCR beta VDJ and CDR3. TCRdb used MiXCR to reprocess the reads, holding one entry per CDR3 protein. Among roughly 300,000 distinct CDR3 sequences listed, roughly three fifths were seen once. The V and J genes are TRBV10-3 and TRBJ1-2, with D possibly TRBD1 on 6 matching bases. The sequence derives from a human donor with severe aplastic anemia or a healthy control (not recorded which). Sequencing was carried out using sorted CD4+, CD8+, or CD8+CD57+ T cells (not recorded which) from PBMCs. Here the CDR3 reads CAISQDSSYGYTF. DNA for the CDR3: TGTGCCATCAGTCAGGACAGTTCCTATGGCTACACCTTC.